The 29 T cell receptor beta chains given below trace back to one sample, sequenced in a study of identical twins. Via MiXCR, TCRdb re-called the 5' RACE reads, giving one row per CDR3 protein. The table has about 220,000 distinct CDR3 sequences, around 8% seen once. The same sample was also studied in work on yellow fever vaccine responses in identical twins.

Sequencing used memory (CD45RO+) T cells sorted from blood. Receptor source: a woman in her late teens or twenties in good health.

The chain combines TRBV20-1 with TRBJ1-4, with no clear D. This CDR3 contains 14 residues. In germline, CDR1 is DFQATT, CDR2 SNEGSKA (reference sequence). V was cut by 2 bases and J by 0 bases, with 7 bases left in between. This CDR3 is CSARRSTTNEKLFF. CDR3 coding DNA: TGCAGTGCTAGAAGGTCAACAACTAATGAAAAACTGTTTTTT.

This clonotype was seen a few times. The rearrangement uses TRBV12-3 or TRBV12-4 and TRBJ1-6; D may be TRBD1 (5 bases). The CDR3 extends over 14 amino acids. The V end lost 2 bases, the J end lost 10 bases, and 12 bases lay between the germline ends. CDR3 region: CASSLRRGGSPLHF. Here the CDR3 DNA reads TGTGCCAGCAGTTTAAGACGGGGCGGGTCACCCCTCCACTTT.

This clonotype was seen ten or more times. J is TRBJ1-1 and V is TRBV10-1; D perhaps matches TRBD1 (5 bases). V lost 5 bases, J lost 0 bases, and 7 bases lay in between. This CDR3 is built from 13 residues. Per the germline V gene, CDR1 is WNHNN and CDR2 is SYGVQD (reference sequence). CDR3 residues: CASSTGLNTEAFF. The CDR3, as DNA: TGCGCCAGCAGTACAGGCTTGAACACTGAAGCTTTCTTT.

A few counts support this clonotype. This chain joins TRBV20-1 and TRBJ2-1, with D perhaps given as TRBD1 or TRBD2 (5 bases each). Germline values: CDR1 DFQATT, CDR2 SNEGSKA (reference sequence). V was clipped by 1 base and J by 7 bases, with 11 bases between them. This CDR3 has 13 residues. The CDR3 bases are TGCAGTGCTAGAGCCCTTGGGGGAAATGAGCAGTTCTTC. Translated: CSARALGGNEQFF.

This clonotype was observed many times. The chain recombines TRBV25-1 with TRBJ2-1; 9 nucleotides line up with TRBD1. The length of the CDR3 is 15 residues. The germline CDR1 and CDR2 sequences are MGHDK and SYGVNS. J lost 4 bases, V lost 7 bases, and 8 bases had no gene match. The DNA of the CDR3 is TGTGCCAGCAAATTACAGGGGGCGTCGTACAATGAGCAGTTCTTC. This codes for CASKLQGASYNEQFF.

With regard to this clonotype: The junction differs from germline at one of its ends, possibly a read error. This chain connects TRBV24-1 to TRBJ2-2; 9 nucleotides agree with TRBD1. CDR3 length equals 17 residues. Germline CDR1 reads KGHDR; CDR2 reads SFDVKD. CDR3 amino acids: CATSDSQGAIFSGELVF. The CDR3 coding sequence is TGTGCCACCAGTGATTCACAGGGGGCGATTTTTTCCGGGGAGCTGGTTTTT.

This clonotype was detected many times. The J gene is TRBJ2-3, the V gene TRBV4-2; D is uncertain. Germline V CDR1 and CDR2: LGHNA, YNFKEQ. V was cut by 0 bases and J by 2 bases, with 3 bases left in between. The CDR3 is 13 residues long. CDR3 loop: CASSQEDTDTQYF. CDR3 nucleotide sequence: TGTGCCAGCAGCCAAGAGGACACAGATACGCAGTATTTT.

This clonotype was picked up a small number of times. The V and J genes are TRBV5-6 and TRBJ2-7; 12 bases are shared with TRBD2. Germline V gene lookup returns CDR1 SGHDT and CDR2 YYEEEE. CDR3 size: 15 residues. V was pared by 4 bases and J by 5 bases, with 7 bases of the junction left unmatched. Here the CDR3 DNA reads TGTGCCAGCAGCACCGGACTAGCGGGATGGAACGAGCAGTACTTC. It encodes CASSTGLAGWNEQYF.

This clonotype was seen at least ten times. This rearrangement joins TRBV24-1 to TRBJ1-1; 8 bases map to TRBD1. V lost 9 bases to trimming and J lost 1 base; unmatched junction nucleotides: 3. CDR3 length: 13 amino acids. Germline assignment: CDR1 KGHDR and CDR2 SFDVKD. Here the CDR3 reads CATEGQGNTEAFF. The CDR3 bases are TGTGCCACCGAAGGACAGGGGAACACTGAAGCTTTCTTT.

The gene calls are TRBV20-1 and TRBJ2-4; D ambiguous. The CDR3 is 14 amino acids. CDR1 is DFQATT, CDR2 SNEGSKA, per germline (reference sequence). The V and J ends lost 6 bases and 6 bases respectively, with 18 bases between them. The DNA for the CDR3 is TGCAGTGCCCTCGCCCCATCCTTCCCAAACATTCAGTACTTC. Translation gives CSALAPSFPNIQYF.

Ten or more counts support this clonotype. V gene TRBV2 combines with J gene TRBJ1-5; tentative D call: TRBD1 (5 bases). This CDR3 has 14 residues. Germline V gives CDR1 SNHLY, CDR2 FYNNEI. V lost 1 base and J 4 bases, leaving 8 bases between the germline ends. As DNA, the CDR3 is TGTGCCAGCAGTGAAGGGGGCCGAAATCAGCCCCAGCATTTT. Protein: CASSEGGRNQPQHF.

This clonotype was observed a few times. V gene TRBV6-2 or TRBV6-3 combines with J gene TRBJ2-3, with 11 bases identical to TRBD2. The CDR3 consists of 20 residues. Germline values: CDR1 MNHEY, CDR2 SVGEGT. V lost 6 bases to trimming and J lost 0 bases; unmatched junction nucleotides: 17. CDR3 amino acids: CASSPRTSGRPSRSTDTQYF. Here the CDR3 DNA reads TGTGCCAGCAGCCCCCGGACTAGCGGGCGCCCGAGCAGGAGCACAGATACGCAGTATTTT.

This clonotype was seen a handful of times. The chain couples TRBV4-2 to TRBJ2-2; no clear D gene. Trimming stripped 2 bases from V and 6 bases from J, with 4 bases between. The CDR3 sequence is 12 residues long. The germline gives CDR1 LGHNA, CDR2 YNFKEQ. The CDR3 DNA follows: TGTGCCAGCAGCCAATTCCCCGGGGAGCTGTTTTTT. This gives the protein CASSQFPGELFF.

This clonotype showed up just a few times. This chain uses TRBV9 with TRBJ1-1; D may be TRBD1 (5 bases). CDR3 length: 14 amino acids. The germline V gene encodes CDR1 SGDLS and CDR2 YYNGEE. The V gene lost 4 bases and the J gene lost 7 bases, with 17 bases spanning the gap. Here the CDR3 DNA reads TGTGCCAGCAGCCCCGAATTCAGGGCAGATGAAGCTTTCTTT. This sequence encodes CASSPEFRADEAFF.

Only one count was recorded for this clonotype. The CDR3 is CASSPPGGKETQYF. In DNA form, the CDR3 reads TGTGCCAGCTCACCGCCAGGGGGCAAGGAGACCCAGTACTTC. The gene calls are TRBV18 and TRBJ2-5; 8 bases agree with TRBD1. Looked up from germline, CDR1 is KGHSH and CDR2 is LQKENI. V dropped 3 bases and J dropped 5; count of bases not matched to a gene: 5. The CDR3 consists of 14 residues.

This clonotype was seen repeatedly, ten times or more. The V call is TRBV12-3 or TRBV12-4, the J call TRBJ2-5, with D possibly being TRBD1 (6 bases). The CDR3 covers 15 residues. V gave up 2 bases and J gave up 2 bases, with 12 bases separating them. CDR3 DNA: TGTGCCAGCAGTTTATTGGCAGGACAGCAAGAGACCCAGTACTTC. Residues: CASSLLAGQQETQYF.

The genes are TRBV6-1 and TRBJ2-5; D perhaps matches TRBD1 (5 bases). Germline V gives CDR1 MNHNS, CDR2 SASEGT. The CDR3 loop spans 14 amino acids. Trimming left V 6 bases short and J 2 bases short, with 13 bases between. The CDR3 nucleotides are TGTGCCAGCAGGGCTCAGGGCACTCAAGAGACCCAGTACTTC. It codes for CASRAQGTQETQYF.

The J gene is TRBJ2-5, the V gene TRBV7-2; 16 bases fit TRBD2. Germline CDR1 and CDR2: SGHTA and FQGNSA. The CDR3 sequence is 16 residues long. V gave up 8 bases and J gave up 5 bases; unmatched junction bases: 8. This CDR3 is CASRSWGLAGGETQYF. CDR3 DNA sequence: TGTGCCAGCCGCTCCTGGGGACTAGCGGGAGGGGAGACCCAGTACTTC.

This clonotype has ten or more counts. The chain is built from TRBV5-1 and TRBJ2-3; 7 nucleotides match TRBD2. In germline, CDR1 is SGHRS, CDR2 YFSETQ. This CDR3 is built from 15 residues. After removal of 0 bases from V and 4 bases from J, the junction contained 5 bases not matched to a gene. CDR3 nucleotides: TGCGCCAGCAGCTTGGTGGGGGACTATTCAGATACGCAGTATTTT. Its translation: CASSLVGDYSDTQYF.

This clonotype was seen many times. DNA of the CDR3: TGTGCCAGCAGTTTTCGGGGGACTGAAGCTTTCTTT. Protein sequence: CASSFRGTEAFF. This chain links TRBV12-3 or TRBV12-4 with TRBJ1-1, with D perhaps matching TRBD1 (5 bases). The V and J ends lost 3 bases and 5 bases respectively, with 7 bases between them. This CDR3 is built from 12 residues.

This sequence joins TRBV6-5 and TRBJ2-5; TRBD2 aligns across 10 bases. Germline V gene sequence: CDR1 MNHEY, CDR2 SVGAGI. The J segment lost 5 bases and the V segment lost 0 bases, leaving 9 bases of the junction unmatched. CDR3 size: 17 residues. CDR3 sequence: CASSYSTGLARMETQYF. In DNA, the CDR3 is TGTGCCAGCAGTTACTCGACGGGACTAGCGAGGATGGAGACCCAGTACTTC.

In this sample, this clonotype turned up a few times. This chain connects TRBV20-1 to TRBJ1-2; D might be TRBD1 (6 bases). Germline CDR1 DFQATT, CDR2 SNEGSKA (reference sequence). Between the trimmed V and J ends, which lost 1 base and 8 bases, there was a span of 20 bases. This CDR3 is 15 amino acids long. The CDR3 bases are TGCAGTGCTAGAGTCCCAGGGGCCCAGCCATGGGGCTACACCTTC. It is translated as CSARVPGAQPWGYTF.

With regard to this clonotype: Germline and junction disagree at one end, which may indicate a read error. J is TRBJ1-4 and V is TRBV5-1; a weak D match, TRBD1 (5 bases). The CDR3 is made up of 15 amino acids. Germline V gene lookup returns CDR1 SGHRS and CDR2 YFSETQ. CDR3: CASSSGRGGNGKLFF. CDR3 sequence (DNA): TGCGCCAGCAGCTCCGGTCGGGGGGGTAATGGAAAACTGTTTTTT.

This clonotype was counted many times. J is TRBJ2-7 and V is TRBV25-1; D gene ambiguous. CDR1 and CDR2 (germline): MGHDK, SYGVNS. The CDR3 loop spans 14 amino acids. The germline V and J ends were trimmed by 1 base and 7 bases, with 14 bases remaining between them. The CDR3 protein is CASSESRPNSEQYF. In DNA form, the CDR3 reads TGTGCCAGCAGTGAATCAAGGCCGAACTCTGAGCAGTACTTC.

The rearrangement uses TRBV20-1 and TRBJ2-7; tentatively, D is TRBD1 (6 bases). Germline values: CDR1 DFQATT, CDR2 SNEGSKA (reference sequence). The germline V and J ends were trimmed by 6 bases and 7 bases, with 16 bases remaining between them. CDR3 length equals 12 residues. In nucleotides, the CDR3 is TGCAGTGCGGCACTGGACCAGGGGGAGCAGTACTTC. This sequence encodes CSAALDQGEQYF.

This clonotype was counted between two and nine times. The chain links TRBV25-1 to TRBJ1-1; the D gene is possibly TRBD1 (6 bases). The CDR3 runs to 15 residues. Germline-derived CDR1 and CDR2 are MGHDK and SYGVNS. V shed 8 bases and J shed 3 bases, with 19 bases lying between them. The CDR3, as DNA: TGTGCCAGCGGATCGGACAGCTGGGTCGACACTGAAGCTTTCTTT. Translated: CASGSDSWVDTEAFF.

This clonotype was found a few times. The chain recombines TRBV5-6 with TRBJ2-5; no clear D. This CDR3 has 14 residues. The germline V gene encodes CDR1 SGHDT and CDR2 YYEEEE. V lost 3 bases, J lost 5 bases, and 14 bases lay in between. The CDR3 loop is CASSYPGLGETQYF. CDR3 bases: TGTGCCAGCAGCTACCCGGGCTTGGGGGAGACCCAGTACTTC.

Many counts were recorded for this clonotype. CDR3 sequence: CASGTGANVLTF. The CDR3 nucleotides read TGCGCCAGCGGGACCGGGGCCAACGTCCTGACTTTC. The chain combines TRBV5-1 with TRBJ2-6; D assignment may be TRBD1 or TRBD2 (5 bases each). In germline, CDR1 is SGHRS, CDR2 YFSETQ. Trimming left V 7 bases short and J 4 bases short, with 6 bases between. This CDR3 spans 12 amino acids.

This sequence joins TRBV28 and TRBJ2-7; 7 bases line up with TRBD1. The V segment lost 3 bases and the J segment 1 base; nucleotides outside the gene matches: 6. CDR3 length: 15 amino acids. CDR1 is MDHEN, CDR2 SYDVKM, per germline. CDR3 bases: TGTGCCAGCAGTTTCCTTGGACAGGTTTCCTACGAGCAGTACTTC. Translation gives CASSFLGQVSYEQYF.